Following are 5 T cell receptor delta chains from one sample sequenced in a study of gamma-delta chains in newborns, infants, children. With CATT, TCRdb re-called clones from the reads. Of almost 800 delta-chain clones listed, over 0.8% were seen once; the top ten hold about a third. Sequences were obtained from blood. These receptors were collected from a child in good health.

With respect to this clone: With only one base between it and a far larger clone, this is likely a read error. The CDR3 nucleotides read TGTGCCTGTGACGCCCCCAGTACTGGGGGCCAAAGCTCCTGGGACACCCGACAGATGTTTTTC. It translates to CACDAPSTGGQSSWDTRQMFF. The genes are TRDV2 and TRDJ3; TRDD3 matches at 8 bases. With 3 bases clipped from V and 0 bases from J, the junction kept 15 bases outside the gene matches. The germline CDR1 and CDR2 sequences are GEAIGNYY and EKD. This CDR3 is 21 amino acids long.

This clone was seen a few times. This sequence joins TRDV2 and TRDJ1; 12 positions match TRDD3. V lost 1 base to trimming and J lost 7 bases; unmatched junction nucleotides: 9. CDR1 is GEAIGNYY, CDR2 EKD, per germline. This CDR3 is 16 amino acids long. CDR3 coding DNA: TGTGCCTGTGACACGCTGGGGGATACGCGGAGGGGTAAACTCATCTTT. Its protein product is CACDTLGDTRRGKLIF.

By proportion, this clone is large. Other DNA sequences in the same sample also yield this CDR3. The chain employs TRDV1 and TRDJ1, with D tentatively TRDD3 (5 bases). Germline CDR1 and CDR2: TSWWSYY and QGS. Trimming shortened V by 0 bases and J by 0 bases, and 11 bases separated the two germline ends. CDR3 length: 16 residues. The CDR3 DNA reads TGTGCTCTTGGGGAACTACCGTTGGGGTACACCGATAAACTCATCTTT. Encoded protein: CALGELPLGYTDKLIF.

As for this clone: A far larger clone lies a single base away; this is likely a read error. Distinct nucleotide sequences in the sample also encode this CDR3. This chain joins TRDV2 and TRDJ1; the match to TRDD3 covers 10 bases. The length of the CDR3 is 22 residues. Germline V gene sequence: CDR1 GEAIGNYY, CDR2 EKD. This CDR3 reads CACDKLVLQMGDTDGYTDKLIF. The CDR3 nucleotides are TGTGCCTGCGACAAGCTGGTCCTACAAATGGGGGATACCGATGGGTACACCGATAAACTCATCTTT.

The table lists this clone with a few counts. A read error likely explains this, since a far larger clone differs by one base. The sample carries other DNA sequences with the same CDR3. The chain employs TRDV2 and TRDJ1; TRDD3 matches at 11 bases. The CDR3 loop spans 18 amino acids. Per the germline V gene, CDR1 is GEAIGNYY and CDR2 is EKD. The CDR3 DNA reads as TGTGCCTGTGACCCTCTAGTTGGGGGATACGGGTACACTGATAAACTCATCTTT. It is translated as CACDPLVGGYGYTDKLIF.